This TCR beta chain was sequenced for a study of CD8+CD57+ T cells in acquired aplastic anemia. For the study at large: Mean yield of DNA from sorted CD4+ and CD8+ cells was 3.2 ug.

It was genomic DNA that served as the template for profiling TCR beta VDJ and CDR3. A single record per CDR3 protein comes from TCRdb applying MiXCR to the reads. Here the sample spans about 95,000 distinct CDR3 sequences, around 62% being singletons. Sequenced patients had shown CD8+CD57+ cell expansion by flow cytometry. Trimming took 4 bases from V and 0 from J, leaving 8 bases between them. The CDR3 totals 13 residues. CDR1 SGDLS and CDR2 YYNGEE come from the germline V gene. Sequencing used sorted CD4+, CD8+, or CD8+CD57+ T cells (not recorded which) from PBMCs. The chain recombines TRBV9 with TRBJ2-7; tentative D call: TRBD1 (5 bases). The TCR was taken from a human donor with aplastic anemia. CDR3 loop: CASSSDTSYEQYF. The CDR3 DNA is TGTGCCAGCAGCTCGGACACCTCCTACGAGCAGTACTTC.